A single sample is the source of the 21 T cell receptor beta chains below, sequenced in a study of blood T cell repertoires in COVID-19. Clones were read by immunoSEQ multiplex PCR, and TCRdb kept only the in-frame ones, dropping some. The table includes approximately 90,000 clones, approximately 80% detected once. The sequenced material came from peripheral blood. The source of these receptors is an elderly woman with acute or convalescent COVID-19.

Only one count was recorded for this clone. The chain combines TRBV7-2 with TRBJ1-5; 8 bases match TRBD1. The CDR3 runs to 15 residues. V shed 1 base and J 4 bases; nucleotides not matched to a gene: 3. Germline lookup yields CDR1 SGHTA and CDR2 FQGNSA. In DNA form, the CDR3 reads TGTGCCAGCAGCTTAGGGGACAGGCTTAATCAGCCCCAGCATTTT. This encodes CASSLGDRLNQPQHF. Full variable domain (rest looked up from reference TRBV7-2 and TRBJ1-5): GAGVSQSPSNKVTEKGKDVELRCDPISGHTALYWYRQSLGQGLEFLIYFQGNSAPDKSGLPSDRFSAERTGGSVSTLTIQRTQQEDSAVYLCASSLGDRLNQPQHFGDGTRLSIL.

The chain combines TRBV2 with TRBJ2-5; D is undetermined. Germline V gives CDR1 SNHLY, CDR2 FYNNEI. CDR3 length: 15 amino acids. Trimming took 5 bases from V and 2 from J, leaving 15 bases between them. In nucleotides, the CDR3 is TGTGCCAGCAGTTCCCTGCTAGGAGAACAAGAGACCCAGTACTTC. Its translation: CASSSLLGEQETQYF.

The J gene is TRBJ2-3, the V gene TRBV5-6, with a tentative D call TRBD2 (6 bases). Germline-derived CDR1 and CDR2 are SGHDT and YYEEEE. CDR3 length: 13 residues. The V end lost 4 bases, the J end lost 11 bases, and 17 bases lay between the germline ends. CDR3 nucleotides: TGTGCCAGCAGCCTCGGGAGCGTCCAGAGGCAGTATTTT. Its translation is CASSLGSVQRQYF.

About this clone itself: One end of the junction varies from germline; a read error may be responsible. The chain links TRBV3-1 (or the pseudogene TRBV3-2) to TRBJ2-6; TRBD2 matches 12 bases. CDR3 size: 13 residues. Germline CDR1 and CDR2: LGHDT and YNNKEL (reference sequence). The CDR3 bases are TGTGCCAGCAGCCAAGGGACTAGCGGGGCTATGGCTTTC. Translating it yields CASSQGTSGAMAF.

This rearrangement joins TRBV5-6 to TRBJ2-3, with D maybe TRBD2 (5 bases). Germline assignment: CDR1 SGHDT and CDR2 YYEEEE. The CDR3 totals 17 residues. V was clipped by 2 bases and J by 0 bases, with 16 bases between them. The CDR3 nucleotides read TGTGCCAGCAGCTTTAGCTTTACTAGGTCTAGCACAGATACGCAGTATTTT. This codes for CASSFSFTRSSTDTQYF.

The chain has TRBV3-1 (or the pseudogene TRBV3-2) and TRBJ2-1; D may be TRBD1 (5 bases). CDR3 size: 15 residues. Germline lookup yields CDR1 LGHDT and CDR2 YNNKEL (reference sequence). Trimming took off 0 bases at V and 8 bases at J, with 14 bases between the two ends. The CDR3 sequence: CASSQERFWGDEQFF. CDR3 sequence (DNA): TGTGCCAGCAGCCAAGAGAGATTTTGGGGCGATGAGCAGTTCTTC.

V usage is TRBV18 and J usage is TRBJ2-5, with D perhaps matching TRBD1 (5 bases). This CDR3 spans 14 amino acids. Germline CDR1 reads KGHSH; CDR2 reads LQKENI. V gave up 2 bases and J gave up 7 bases, with 14 bases separating them. In nucleotides, the CDR3 is TGTGCCAGCTCACCAACATCAGGGCTGGGGACCCAGTACTTC. Its protein is CASSPTSGLGTQYF.

The chain combines TRBV9 with TRBJ2-5; 7 bases are a match to TRBD1. The CDR3 length is 13 residues. J gave up 13 bases and V 1 base, and 10 bases lay outside the gene matches. Per germline, CDR1 SGDLS and CDR2 YYNGEE. CDR3 DNA sequence: TGTGCCAGCAGCGTACAGGTTTTCGGGGACAGGTACTTC. Amino acids: CASSVQVFGDRYF. The full variable domain, in which reference TRBV9 and TRBJ2-5 provide the parts outside the CDR3, is DSGVTQTPKHLITATGQRVTLRCSPRSGDLSVYWYQQSLDQGLQFLIQYYNGEERAKGNILERFSAQQFPDLHSELNLSSLELGDSALYFCASSVQVFGDRYFGPGTRLLVL.

V gene TRBV6-5 combines with J gene TRBJ1-1; D is ambiguous. V lost 4 bases to trimming and J lost 0 bases, with 15 bases between them. The CDR3 has 16 amino acids. Germline CDR1 is MNHEY and CDR2 is SVGAGI. This CDR3 reads CASSSRQNIMNTEAFF. DNA for the CDR3: TGTGCCAGCAGTTCTCGCCAGAACATTATGAACACTGAAGCTTTCTTT.

The genes are TRBV19 and TRBJ2-2; 8 bases are shared with TRBD2. CDR1 is LNHDA, CDR2 SQIVND, per germline (reference sequence). The CDR3 covers 15 residues. J lost 3 bases, V lost 4 bases, and 4 bases had no gene match. The CDR3 region has the DNA TGTGCCAGTAGTAAGACTAGCGCGGACACCGGGGAGCTGTTTTTT. Translation: CASSKTSADTGELFF.

The genes are TRBV18 and TRBJ2-7; TRBD1 matches at 8 bases. Germline assignment: CDR1 KGHSH and CDR2 LQKENI. This CDR3 spans 14 amino acids. With 2 bases clipped from V and 4 bases from J, the junction kept 4 bases outside the gene matches. The CDR3 loop is CASSPGGQDYEQYF. Written as DNA, the CDR3 is TGTGCCAGCTCACCAGGGGGACAGGATTACGAGCAGTACTTC. The full variable domain, with the rest looked up from reference TRBV18 and TRBJ2-7, is NAGVMQNPRHLVRRRGQEARLRCSPMKGHSHVYWYRQLPEEGLKFMVYLQKENIIDESGMPKERFSAEFPKEGPSILRIQQVVRGDSAAYFCASSPGGQDYEQYFGPGTRLTVT.

The V call is TRBV14, the J call TRBJ2-5; D remains unclear. V was cut by 1 base and J by 3 bases, with 9 bases left in between. CDR3 length equals 14 residues. Germline V lookup: CDR1 SGHDN, CDR2 FVKESK. This CDR3 reads CASSQANFKETQYF. CDR3 in DNA: TGTGCCAGCAGCCAAGCTAACTTCAAAGAGACCCAGTACTTC.

This chain joins TRBV5-1 and TRBJ2-7; 13 nucleotides line up with TRBD2. V lost 2 bases and J lost 7; bases outside the gene matches: 15. Germline values: CDR1 SGHRS, CDR2 YFSETQ. The length of the CDR3 is 18 residues. The CDR3 sequence: CASSLPRTSGSIGEEQYF. Written as DNA, the CDR3 is TGCGCCAGCAGCTTACCGAGGACTAGCGGGAGCATAGGGGAGGAGCAGTACTTC. The variable domain in full, with the rest retrieved from reference TRBV5-1 and TRBJ2-7, is KAGVTQTPRYLIKTRGQQVTLSCSPISGHRSVSWYQQTPGQGLQFLFEYFSETQRNKGNFPGRFSGRQFSNSRSEMNVSTLELGDSALYLCASSLPRTSGSIGEEQYFGPGTRLTVT.

This clone was seen only once. The chain carries TRBV11-2 and TRBJ2-2, with D unclear. The V gene lost 1 base and the J gene lost 6 bases, with 6 bases spanning the gap. From germline, CDR1 is SGHAT and CDR2 FQNNGV. The CDR3 is 13 amino acids. The CDR3 loop is CASSLGVAGELFF. The CDR3 region has the DNA TGTGCCAGCAGCTTAGGTGTAGCCGGGGAGCTGTTTTTT.

The sample holds one count of this clone. The chain couples TRBV5-1 to TRBJ2-7; TRBD2 might be the D (6 bases). Germline-derived CDR1 and CDR2 are SGHRS and YFSETQ. V lost 4 bases and J lost 4, with 12 bases in between. This CDR3 region has 13 residues. The CDR3 DNA sequence: TGCGCCAGCAGCGCCGTGGGGGGTTACGAGCAGTACTTC. Its translation is CASSAVGGYEQYF.

V is TRBV5-6 and J is TRBJ1-6, with no clear D. CDR1 is SGHDT, CDR2 YYEEEE, per germline. Trimming took off 4 bases at V and 4 bases at J, with 9 bases between the two ends. The CDR3 sequence is 14 residues long. CDR3 bases: TGTGCCAGCAGCGTTGGGCAATATAATTCACCCCTCCACTTT. Translating it yields CASSVGQYNSPLHF.

This clone appeared a single time. J is TRBJ2-5 and V is TRBV10-2; 8 bases map to TRBD2. The CDR3 is 16 amino acids. V trimming: 6 bases; J trimming: 2 bases; junction bases outside the gene matches: 11. The germline V gene encodes CDR1 WSHSY and CDR2 SAAADI. The CDR3 sequence is CASRHLGGAEQETQYF. CDR3 in DNA: TGCGCCAGCAGACACCTCGGGGGGGCCGAGCAAGAGACCCAGTACTTC.

This chain links TRBV5-1 with TRBJ2-3, with D uncertain. The CDR3 covers 15 residues. The V end was cut by 1 base, the J end by 0 bases, with 9 bases between. Per germline, CDR1 SGHRS and CDR2 YFSETQ. In DNA, the CDR3 is TGCGCCAGCAGCTTGAACCCGACTAGCACAGATACGCAGTATTTT. It is translated as CASSLNPTSTDTQYF.

V gene TRBV6-6 combines with J gene TRBJ1-1; 10 bases align to TRBD1. This CDR3 is built from 16 residues. V trimming: 5 bases; J trimming: 3 bases; junction bases outside the gene matches: 9. The germline gives CDR1 MNHNY, CDR2 SVGAGI (reference sequence). DNA for the CDR3: TGTGCCAGCAGTAGGGGACAGGGGAGGAAGTACACTGAAGCTTTCTTT. Protein product: CASSRGQGRKYTEAFF.

The rearrangement links TRBV6-1 to TRBJ2-7; maybe TRBD1 (5 bases). Germline CDR1 and CDR2: MNHNS and SASEGT. The germline V and J ends were trimmed by 2 bases and 0 bases, with 8 bases remaining between them. This CDR3 contains 14 residues. The CDR3 coding sequence is TGTGCCAGCAGTGAACAGGGATTCTCCTACGAGCAGTACTTC. As protein: CASSEQGFSYEQYF.

The rearrangement links TRBV7-2 to TRBJ1-2; 10 nucleotides agree with TRBD1. The CDR3 has 16 amino acids. Germline values: CDR1 SGHTA, CDR2 FQGNSA. After removal of 1 base from V and 0 bases from J, the junction contained 2 bases not matched to a gene. The CDR3 reads CASSLGGQGANYGYTF. As DNA, the CDR3 is TGTGCCAGCAGCTTAGGAGGACAGGGGGCTAACTATGGCTACACCTTC. Supplemented by reference TRBV7-2 and TRBJ1-2, the full variable domain reads GAGVSQSPSNKVTEKGKDVELRCDPISGHTALYWYRQSLGQGLEFLIYFQGNSAPDKSGLPSDRFSAERTGGSVSTLTIQRTQQEDSAVYLCASSLGGQGANYGYTFGSGTRLTVV.